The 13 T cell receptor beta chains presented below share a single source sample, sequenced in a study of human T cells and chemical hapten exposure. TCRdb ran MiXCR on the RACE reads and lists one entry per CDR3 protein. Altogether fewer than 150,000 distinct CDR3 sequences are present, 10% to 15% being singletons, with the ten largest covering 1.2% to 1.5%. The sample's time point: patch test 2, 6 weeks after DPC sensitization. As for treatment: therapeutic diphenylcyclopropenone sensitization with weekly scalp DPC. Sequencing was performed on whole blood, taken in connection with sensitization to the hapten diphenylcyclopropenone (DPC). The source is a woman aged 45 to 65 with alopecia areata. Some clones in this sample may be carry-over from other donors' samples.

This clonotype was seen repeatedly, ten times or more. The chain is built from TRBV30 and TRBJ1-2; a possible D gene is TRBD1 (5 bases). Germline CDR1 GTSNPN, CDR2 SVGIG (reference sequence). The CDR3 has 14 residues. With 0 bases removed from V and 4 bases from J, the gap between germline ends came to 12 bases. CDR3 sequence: CAWSVRQSRYGYTF. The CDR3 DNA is TGTGCCTGGAGTGTACGACAGTCACGCTATGGCTACACCTTC.

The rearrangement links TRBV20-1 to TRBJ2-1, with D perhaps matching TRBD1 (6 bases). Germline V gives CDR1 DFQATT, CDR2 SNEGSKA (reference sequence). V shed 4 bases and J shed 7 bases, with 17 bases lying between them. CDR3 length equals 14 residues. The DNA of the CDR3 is TGCAGTGCTACCCTAGGGGGAACAACAAATGAGCAGTTCTTC. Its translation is CSATLGGTTNEQFF.

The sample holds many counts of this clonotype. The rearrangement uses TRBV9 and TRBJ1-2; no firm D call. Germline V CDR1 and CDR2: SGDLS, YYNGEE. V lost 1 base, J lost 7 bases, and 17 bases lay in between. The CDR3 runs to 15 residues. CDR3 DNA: TGTGCCAGCAGCGTATCTTCTAGGCGAGGGTTTGGCTACACCTTC. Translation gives CASSVSSRRGFGYTF.

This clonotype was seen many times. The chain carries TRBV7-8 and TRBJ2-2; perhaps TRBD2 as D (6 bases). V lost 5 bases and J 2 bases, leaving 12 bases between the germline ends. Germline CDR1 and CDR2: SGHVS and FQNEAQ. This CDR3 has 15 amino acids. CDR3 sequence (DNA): TGTGCCAGCAGCGCGGGACTGTTTAACACCGGGGAGCTGTTTTTT. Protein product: CASSAGLFNTGELFF. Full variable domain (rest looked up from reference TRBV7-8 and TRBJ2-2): GAGVSQSPRYKVAKRGQDVALRCDPISGHVSLFWYQQALGQGPEFLTYFQNEAQLDKSGLPSDRFFAERPEGSVSTLKIQRTQQEDSAVYLCASSAGLFNTGELFFGEGSRLTVL.

The CDR3 region has the DNA TGCAGTGCTAGAGTCGCCTTGGGGGATAATCAGCCCCAGCATTTT. Residues: CSARVALGDNQPQHF. The rearrangement uses TRBV20-1 and TRBJ1-5, with TRBD1 as a possible D gene (5 bases). V was shortened by 1 base and J by 4 bases, with 14 bases between the two germline ends. CDR3 size: 15 residues. The germline gives CDR1 DFQATT, CDR2 SNEGSKA (reference sequence).

The CDR3 loop reads CASSLGGPRYNEQFF. DNA for the CDR3: TGTGCCAGCAGCTTAGGGGGACCCCGCTACAATGAGCAGTTCTTC. The chain uses TRBV7-8 and TRBJ2-1; D is possibly TRBD1 or TRBD2 (5 bases each). This CDR3 is 15 amino acids long. The germline V gene has CDR1 SGHVS and CDR2 FQNEAQ. V was clipped by 1 base and J by 3 bases, with 10 bases between them.

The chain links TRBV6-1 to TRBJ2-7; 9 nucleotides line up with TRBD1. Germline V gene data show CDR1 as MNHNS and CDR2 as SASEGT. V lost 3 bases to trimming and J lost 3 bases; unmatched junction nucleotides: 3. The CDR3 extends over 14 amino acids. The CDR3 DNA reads TGTGCCAGCAGTGAGGGGACAGGGTTCTACGAGCAGTACTTC. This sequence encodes CASSEGTGFYEQYF.

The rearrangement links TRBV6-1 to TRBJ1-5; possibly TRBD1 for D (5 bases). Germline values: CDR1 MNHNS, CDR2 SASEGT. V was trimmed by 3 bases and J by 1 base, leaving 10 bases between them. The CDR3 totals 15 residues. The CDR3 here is CASSEWGGSNQPQHF. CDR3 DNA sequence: TGTGCCAGCAGTGAGTGGGGGGGAAGCAATCAGCCCCAGCATTTT.

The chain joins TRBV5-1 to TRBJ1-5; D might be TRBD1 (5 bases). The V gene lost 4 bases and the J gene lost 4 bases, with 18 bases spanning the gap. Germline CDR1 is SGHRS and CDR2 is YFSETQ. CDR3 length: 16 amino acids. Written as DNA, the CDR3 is TGCGCCAGCAGCCCCTATTCAGGCGGGGGGAATCAGCCCCAGCATTTT. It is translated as CASSPYSGGGNQPQHF.

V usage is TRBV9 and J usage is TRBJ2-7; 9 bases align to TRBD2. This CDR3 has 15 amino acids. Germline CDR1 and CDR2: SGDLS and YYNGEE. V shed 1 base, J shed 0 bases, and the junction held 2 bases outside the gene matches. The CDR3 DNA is TGTGCCAGCAGCGTACTAGCGGGGACCTCCTACGAGCAGTACTTC. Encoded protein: CASSVLAGTSYEQYF.

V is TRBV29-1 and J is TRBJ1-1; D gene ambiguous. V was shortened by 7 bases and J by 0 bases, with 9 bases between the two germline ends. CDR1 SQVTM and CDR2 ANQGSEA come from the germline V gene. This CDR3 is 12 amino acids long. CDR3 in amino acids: CSGEGLNTEAFF. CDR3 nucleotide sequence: TGCAGCGGGGAGGGCCTGAACACTGAAGCTTTCTTT. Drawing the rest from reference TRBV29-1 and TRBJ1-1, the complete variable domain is SAVISQKPSRDICQRGTSLTIQCQVDSQVTMMFWYRQQPGQSLTLIATANQGSEATYESGFVIDKFPISRPNLTFSTLTVSNMSPEDSSIYLCSGEGLNTEAFFGQGTRLTVV.

The CDR3 sequence is CASSQVPNGYEQYF. CDR3 coding DNA: TGTGCCAGCAGCCAAGTTCCGAATGGGTACGAGCAGTACTTC. This chain joins TRBV4-2 and TRBJ2-7; D is undetermined. Looked up from germline, CDR1 is LGHNA and CDR2 is YNFKEQ. V was shortened by 1 base and J by 4 bases, with 11 bases between the two germline ends. The CDR3 is made up of 14 amino acids.

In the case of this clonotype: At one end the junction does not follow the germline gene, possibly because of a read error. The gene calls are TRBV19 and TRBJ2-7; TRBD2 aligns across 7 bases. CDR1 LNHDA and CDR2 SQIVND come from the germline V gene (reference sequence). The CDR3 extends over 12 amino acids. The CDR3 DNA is TGTGTCAGTAGTATGGGAGGGACCGAGCAGTACTTC. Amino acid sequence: CVSSMGGTEQYF.